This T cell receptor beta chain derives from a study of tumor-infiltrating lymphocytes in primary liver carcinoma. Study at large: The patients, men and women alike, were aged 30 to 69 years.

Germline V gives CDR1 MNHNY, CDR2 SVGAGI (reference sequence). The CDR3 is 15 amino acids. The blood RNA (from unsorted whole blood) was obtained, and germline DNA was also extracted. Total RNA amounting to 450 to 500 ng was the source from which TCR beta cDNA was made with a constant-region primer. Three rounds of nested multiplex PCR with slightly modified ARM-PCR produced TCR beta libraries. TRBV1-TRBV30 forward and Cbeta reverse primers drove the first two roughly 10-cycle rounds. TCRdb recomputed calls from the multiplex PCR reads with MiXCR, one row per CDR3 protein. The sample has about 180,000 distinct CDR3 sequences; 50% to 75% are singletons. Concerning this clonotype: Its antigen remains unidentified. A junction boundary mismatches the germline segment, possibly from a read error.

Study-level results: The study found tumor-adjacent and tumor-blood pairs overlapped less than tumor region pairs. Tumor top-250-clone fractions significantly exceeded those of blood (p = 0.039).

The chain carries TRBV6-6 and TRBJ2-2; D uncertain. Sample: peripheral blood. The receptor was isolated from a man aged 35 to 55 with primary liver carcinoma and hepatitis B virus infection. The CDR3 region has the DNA TGTGCTAGCAGTTACGCCAGGCAGAACACCGGGGAGCTGTTTTTT. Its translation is CASSYARQNTGELFF.